This TCR beta chain was retrieved from a study of cytomegalovirus exposure and HLA in healthy donors. Profiled with immunoSEQ multiplex PCR; TCRdb holds only in-frame clones, not every one. Of 100,000 to 120,000 clones listed, 85% to 90% are singletons. The study's findings and limits: Rarity marked most TCR sequences, yet some public TCRs occurred in many donors. Associated with cytomegalovirus, according to the listing, were some 180 TCR beta chains. The tendency of first-cohort TCR clusters to co-occur in the 120 or so validation repertoires was identified by a subsequent analysis.

Per germline, CDR1 PRHDT and CDR2 FYEKMQ (reference sequence). The CDR3 spans 15 residues. V was shortened by 5 bases and J by 5 bases, with 19 bases between the two germline ends. A remark on this clone: Its specificity is unknown.

The V and J genes are TRBV13 and TRBJ2-7; TRBD2 is a possible D gene (6 bases). Sequencing was carried out using PBMCs. The TCR sequence derives from a woman between 25 and 40 years old in good health and CMV-seropositive. Here the CDR3 reads CASSQGRQGAHEQYF. CDR3 coding DNA: TGTGCCAGCAGCCAAGGGAGGCAGGGTGCCCACGAGCAGTACTTC.